This paragraph reports one T cell receptor beta chain. Its antigen is currently unknown. Vbeta (60) and Jbeta (13) primers were used in the PCR. Using immunoSEQ multiplex PCR, the repertoire was profiled, and TCRdb retains in-frame clones only, with some absent. The table has more than 150,000 clones, about 82% seen once; the top ten hold under 2%. The record originates from a study of cytomegalovirus exposure and HLA in healthy donors. Regarding the study as a whole: A further, later analysis showed that HLA-associated TCR beta chains (compared with equally common others) were more clonally expanded.

The CDR3 has 14 amino acids. Per germline, CDR1 SEHNR and CDR2 FQNEAQ (reference sequence). V gave up 3 bases and J gave up 5 bases, with 13 bases separating them. The TCR sequence derives from a woman in her thirties in good health and CMV-seronegative. The chain employs TRBV7-9 and TRBJ1-1; D uncertain. Sequencing used PBMCs. CDR3 nucleotide sequence: TGTGCCAGCAGCTTCGCAACAGCGGGGACTGAAGCTTTCTTT. This codes for CASSFATAGTEAFF.